Below, 30 T cell receptor beta chains from the same sample are listed, as sequenced in a study of T cell responses to AZD1222 COVID-19 vaccine. Assay used: immunoSEQ multiplex PCR; TCRdb lists only in-frame clones, some missing. The sample table includes about 140,000 clones. The sample taken for sequencing was peripheral blood. The origin of the receptors is an adult in good health.

J is TRBJ1-5 and V is TRBV18; no reliable D call. Germline V CDR1 and CDR2: KGHSH, LQKENI. The V gene lost 5 bases and the J gene lost 4 bases, with 15 bases spanning the gap. The CDR3 has 15 amino acids. CDR3 sequence (DNA): TGTGCCAGCTCAGAGAATTCGGCGGGAAATCAGCCCCAGCATTTT. Encoded protein: CASSENSAGNQPQHF.

The J gene is TRBJ1-5, the V gene TRBV19, with a tentative D call TRBD1 (6 bases). The CDR3 consists of 15 residues. V lost 3 bases and J 7 bases, leaving 16 bases between the germline ends. Germline assignment: CDR1 LNHDA and CDR2 SQIVND (reference sequence). CDR3 nucleotides: TGTGCCAGTAGTATTTCAGGGGAATTCGGCCAGCCCCAGCATTTT. Translating it yields CASSISGEFGQPQHF.

The rearrangement joins TRBV28 to TRBJ1-2, with 9 bases aligning to TRBD1. The CDR3 spans 13 residues. Germline V CDR1 and CDR2: MDHEN, SYDVKM. After removal of 6 bases from V and 6 bases from J, the junction contained 5 bases not matched to a gene. DNA of the CDR3: TGTGCCAGCAGACACCGGGACAGGGATGGCTACACCTTC. Translation gives CASRHRDRDGYTF.

The rearrangement uses TRBV10-1 and TRBJ2-2; unclear D gene. The germline CDR1 and CDR2 sequences are WNHNN and SYGVQD (reference sequence). V was pared by 9 bases and J by 11 bases, with 19 bases between. CDR3 size: 13 residues. The CDR3 coding sequence is TGCGCCAGGGCCGATACCCTCTCGGGCGAGCTGTTTTTT. It encodes CARADTLSGELFF.

The chain has TRBV5-5 and TRBJ2-7; D unresolved. Germline CDR1 is SGHKS and CDR2 is YYEKEE (reference sequence). With 4 bases removed from V and 4 bases from J, the gap between germline ends came to 18 bases. The CDR3 loop spans 15 amino acids. The CDR3 region has the DNA TGTGCCAGCAGCAAGGCTTTGACGGAAACGTACGAGCAGTACTTC. Amino acids: CASSKALTETYEQYF.

V and J are TRBV14 and TRBJ2-7; 7 bases are shared with TRBD2. CDR1 is SGHDN and CDR2 is FVKESK in the germline V gene. The V and J ends lost 2 bases and 0 bases, in that order; junction bases with no gene match: 1. The CDR3 has 14 amino acids. DNA of the CDR3: TGTGCCAGCAGCCAATGGGGGGGCTCCTACGAGCAGTACTTC. It specifies CASSQWGGSYEQYF.

V and J are TRBV5-4 and TRBJ1-1; D unclear. Trimming took off 3 bases at V and 3 bases at J, with 15 bases between the two ends. This CDR3 is built from 15 residues. Per germline, CDR1 SGHNT and CDR2 YYREEE (reference sequence). The CDR3 region has the DNA TGTGCCAGCAGCTCGGGCTGGGAGAGGGACACTGAAGCTTTCTTT. It encodes CASSSGWERDTEAFF.

The V call is TRBV9, the J call TRBJ1-1; D unresolved. V shed 4 bases and J shed 1 base, with 14 bases lying between them. CDR1 is SGDLS, CDR2 YYNGEE, per germline. This CDR3 comprises 15 residues. The CDR3 DNA sequence: TGTGCCAGCAGCCTCCGCCCGGCGGGGAACACTGAAGCTTTCTTT. The encoded protein is CASSLRPAGNTEAFF.

The rearrangement joins TRBV28 to TRBJ1-1; D remains unclear. The germline V gene has CDR1 MDHEN and CDR2 SYDVKM. Trimming shortened V by 2 bases and J by 4 bases, and 8 bases separated the two germline ends. This CDR3 is built from 13 residues. The CDR3 DNA reads as TGTGCCAGCAGTTTAGGAGTTCTCACTGAAGCTTTCTTT. Amino acids: CASSLGVLTEAFF.

The chain carries TRBV12-3 or TRBV12-4 and TRBJ2-1; D remains unclear. The CDR3 spans 13 residues. Trimming shortened V by 2 bases and J by 6 bases, and 8 bases separated the two germline ends. CDR3 nucleotide sequence: TGTGCCAGCAGTTTAAGGCAGATCAATGAGCAGTTCTTC. Translating gives CASSLRQINEQFF.

The V gene is TRBV7-9, the J gene TRBJ1-1; a possible D gene is TRBD1 (5 bases). The CDR3 length is 15 residues. V lost 6 bases and J lost 0, with 14 bases in between. Germline V gene lookup returns CDR1 SEHNR and CDR2 FQNEAQ (reference sequence). The CDR3 spells CASRPPGTVNTEAFF. In DNA, the CDR3 is TGTGCCAGCAGACCCCCCGGGACGGTGAACACTGAAGCTTTCTTT.

The J gene is TRBJ2-2, the V gene TRBV5-1; 7 nucleotides line up with TRBD1. V lost 4 bases to trimming and J lost 1 base; unmatched junction nucleotides: 7. Germline V gives CDR1 SGHRS, CDR2 YFSETQ. The CDR3 extends over 16 amino acids. This chain's CDR3 is CASSAHRGVNTGELFF. CDR3 DNA: TGCGCCAGCAGCGCTCACAGGGGAGTGAACACCGGGGAGCTGTTTTTT.

The chain recombines TRBV6-5 with TRBJ2-1; unclear D gene. The V gene's germline CDR1 is MNHEY and CDR2 SVGAGI. The CDR3 has 13 residues. Trimming pared 6 bases from V and 4 bases from J, leaving 10 bases between. The CDR3 DNA sequence: TGTGCCAGCAGGCATACCCAATACAATGAGCAGTTCTTC. Translating it yields CASRHTQYNEQFF.

The chain combines TRBV28 with TRBJ1-2; 7 bases line up with TRBD1. The CDR3 totals 13 residues. CDR1 and CDR2 from the germline V gene are MDHEN and SYDVKM. V lost 3 bases and J lost 8; bases outside the gene matches: 6. The CDR3 bases are TGTGCCAGCAGTTTGAAGGGGGCGCGGGGCTACACCTTC. Translation: CASSLKGARGYTF.

The chain combines TRBV7-6 with TRBJ2-5; 12 positions agree with TRBD2. The CDR3 has 15 residues. The germline gives CDR1 SGHVS, CDR2 FNYEAQ. V shed 3 bases and J 2 bases; nucleotides not matched to a gene: 1. The CDR3 DNA follows: TGTGCCAGCAGCTTCGGACTAGCGGGGCAAGAGACCCAGTACTTC. Its protein is CASSFGLAGQETQYF.

The rearrangement links TRBV19 to TRBJ1-1; unclear D gene. The germline CDR1 and CDR2 sequences are LNHDA and SQIVND (reference sequence). The CDR3 is made up of 14 amino acids. Trimming took off 7 bases at V and 1 base at J, with 13 bases between the two ends. CDR3 sequence: CASNAGAGNTEAFF. The CDR3 DNA is TGTGCCAGTAATGCGGGCGCGGGGAACACTGAAGCTTTCTTT.

This chain links TRBV19 with TRBJ2-7; possible D gene TRBD1, 6 bases. This CDR3 comprises 15 residues. The ends were cut back, 4 bases at V and 6 bases at J, with 19 bases in the middle. Germline V CDR1 and CDR2: LNHDA, SQIVND (reference sequence). The CDR3, as DNA: TGTGCCAGTAGTACCAGACCCCTACAGGGCGGCGAGCAGTACTTC. Amino acid sequence: CASSTRPLQGGEQYF.

The chain employs TRBV6-6 and TRBJ1-2; 8 bases map to TRBD1. The V segment lost 2 bases and the J segment 8 bases; nucleotides outside the gene matches: 7. This CDR3 has 14 residues. Germline-derived CDR1 and CDR2 are MNHNY and SVGAGI (reference sequence). CDR3 in amino acids: CASSYLQGAEGYTF. Here the CDR3 DNA reads TGTGCCAGCAGTTACCTCCAGGGGGCAGAGGGCTACACCTTC.

The rearrangement links TRBV19 to TRBJ1-1; D is perhaps TRBD1 (5 bases). The CDR3 runs to 16 residues. In germline, CDR1 is LNHDA, CDR2 SQIVND (reference sequence). Trimming removed 4 bases from V and 1 base from J, with 16 bases in between. CDR3 loop: CASSNPFGGSNTEAFF. In nucleotides, the CDR3 is TGTGCCAGTAGTAACCCTTTTGGGGGATCGAACACTGAAGCTTTCTTT.

This chain joins TRBV4-2 and TRBJ1-4; TRBD1 might be the D (5 bases). The germline V and J ends were trimmed by 3 bases and 10 bases, with 15 bases remaining between them. The CDR3 is made up of 14 amino acids. Germline loops: CDR1 LGHNA, CDR2 YNFKEQ. DNA of the CDR3: TGTGCCAGCAGCCATCTGGAGGGACGGGTAAAACTGTTTTTT. Its protein product is CASSHLEGRVKLFF.

V gene TRBV6-5 combines with J gene TRBJ2-1; the D gene is possibly TRBD2 (7 bases). Per the germline V gene, CDR1 is MNHEY and CDR2 is SVGAGI. The CDR3 is 15 residues long. Trimming took off 8 bases at V and 5 bases at J, with 19 bases between the two ends. The CDR3 sequence: CASRSGTGGHNEQFF. The DNA for the CDR3 is TGTGCCAGCCGGTCGGGAACGGGGGGCCACAATGAGCAGTTCTTC.

This chain links TRBV6-2 or TRBV6-3 with TRBJ2-1; D gene uncertain. The CDR3 contains 11 residues. CDR1 is MNHEY and CDR2 is SVGEGT in the germline V gene. V gave up 2 bases and J gave up 10 bases, with 6 bases separating them. The CDR3: CASSYGAEQFF. The CDR3 nucleotides are TGTGCCAGCAGTTACGGCGCCGAGCAGTTCTTC.

The CDR3: CASRMGAGRPGEQYF. CDR3 nucleotide sequence: TGTGCCAGCAGGATGGGGGCAGGGCGCCCGGGGGAGCAGTACTTC. The rearrangement links TRBV6-5 to TRBJ2-7; the D gene is possibly TRBD1 (6 bases). CDR1 is MNHEY and CDR2 is SVGAGI in the germline V gene. Trimming removed 6 bases from V and 7 bases from J, with 22 bases in between. The CDR3 consists of 15 residues.

The chain recombines TRBV2 with TRBJ1-2; TRBD1 matches 7 bases. V was clipped by 3 bases and J by 4 bases; unmatched bases: 8. CDR1 is SNHLY and CDR2 is FYNNEI in the germline V gene. CDR3 length: 15 amino acids. CDR3 protein: CASSERDSVFYGYTF. In DNA form, the CDR3 reads TGTGCCAGCAGTGAGAGGGACAGCGTTTTCTATGGCTACACCTTC.

The chain couples TRBV5-5 to TRBJ2-5; unclear D gene. This CDR3 contains 14 residues. The V gene's germline CDR1 is SGHKS and CDR2 YYEKEE (reference sequence). Trimming left V 4 bases short and J 5 bases short, with 15 bases between. CDR3 DNA sequence: TGTGCCAGCAGCCTTGGAAGGGTAGATGAGACCCAGTACTTC. Protein: CASSLGRVDETQYF.

This sequence joins TRBV2 and TRBJ2-3, with TRBD2 matching over 8 bases. The CDR3 is made up of 14 amino acids. Germline values: CDR1 SNHLY, CDR2 FYNNEI. Trimming cost V 2 bases and J 4 bases; bases outside gene matches: 2. CDR3 nucleotides: TGTGCCAGCAGTGAAAACGGGGGGGCAGATACGCAGTATTTT. Translating it yields CASSENGGADTQYF.

This chain links TRBV6-6 with TRBJ2-7; the match to TRBD1 covers 8 bases. Trimming cost V 6 bases and J 2 bases; bases outside gene matches: 6. From germline, CDR1 is MNHNY and CDR2 SVGAGI (reference sequence). This CDR3 is 14 amino acids long. This CDR3 reads CASRAGTGTYEQYF. As DNA, the CDR3 is TGTGCCAGCAGAGCCGGGACAGGAACCTACGAGCAGTACTTC.

The chain combines TRBV4-2 with TRBJ2-7; 8 bases match TRBD2. V shed 1 base, J shed 3 bases, and the junction held 5 bases outside the gene matches. This CDR3 is 15 amino acids long. From germline, CDR1 is LGHNA and CDR2 YNFKEQ. The CDR3 loop is CASSQVVLADYEQYF. CDR3 DNA sequence: TGTGCCAGCAGCCAAGTTGTACTAGCGGACTACGAGCAGTACTTC.

The chain links TRBV24-1 to TRBJ2-2; 7 bases line up with TRBD1. Germline V lookup: CDR1 KGHDR, CDR2 SFDVKD. The V and J ends lost 0 bases and 3 bases, in that order; junction bases with no gene match: 3. The CDR3 has 16 amino acids. CDR3 sequence (DNA): TGTGCCACCAGTGATTTGACAGGGGCACACACCGGGGAGCTGTTTTTT. This sequence encodes CATSDLTGAHTGELFF.

The chain uses TRBV28 and TRBJ1-1; no firm D call. This CDR3 region has 13 residues. The V gene's germline CDR1 is MDHEN and CDR2 SYDVKM. V lost 7 bases, J lost 6 bases, and 15 bases lay in between. The CDR3 coding sequence is TGTGCCAGCAACGGGTGGTCTATCCCTGAAGCTTTCTTT. It specifies CASNGWSIPEAFF.